This T cell receptor (beta chain) was obtained from a study of tumor-infiltrating lymphocytes in primary liver carcinoma. Study-level background: There were roughly 3.5 to 8 million productive TCRbeta reads per sample, a yield similar across tissue types. The study, taken as a whole, reports: Tumors had a top-250-clone fraction that was significantly higher than blood (p = 0.039). Reduced overlap was seen in tumor-adjacent and tumor-blood pairs versus tumor region pairs.

A few counts support this clonotype. Its matching antigen is unknown. From 20-30 mg of unsorted bulk tissue, DNA and RNA were co-extracted together. Chronic HBV infection was present, with no prior treatment. Total RNA amounting to around 450 ng was the source from which TCR beta cDNA was made with a constant-region primer. What produced the TCR beta libraries was three nested multiplex PCR rounds using slightly modified ARM-PCR. TCRdb processed the multiplex PCR reads anew with MiXCR; each CDR3 protein has one entry. Here the sample spans 75,000 to 80,000 distinct CDR3 sequences, 69% being singletons. Sample: tumor-adjacent normal liver tissue. This sequence originates from a man aged 40-49 years with primary liver carcinoma and hepatitis B virus infection.

The CDR3 DNA reads as TGTGCCAGCAGCTCTAGCGCCGTCTCCTACGAGCAGTACTTC. It codes for CASSSSAVSYEQYF. The rearrangement uses TRBV7-9 and TRBJ2-7; maybe TRBD2 (6 bases). V was cut by 4 bases and J by 0 bases, with 10 bases left in between. The germline V gene has CDR1 SEHNR and CDR2 FQNEAQ (reference sequence). This CDR3 is 14 amino acids long.